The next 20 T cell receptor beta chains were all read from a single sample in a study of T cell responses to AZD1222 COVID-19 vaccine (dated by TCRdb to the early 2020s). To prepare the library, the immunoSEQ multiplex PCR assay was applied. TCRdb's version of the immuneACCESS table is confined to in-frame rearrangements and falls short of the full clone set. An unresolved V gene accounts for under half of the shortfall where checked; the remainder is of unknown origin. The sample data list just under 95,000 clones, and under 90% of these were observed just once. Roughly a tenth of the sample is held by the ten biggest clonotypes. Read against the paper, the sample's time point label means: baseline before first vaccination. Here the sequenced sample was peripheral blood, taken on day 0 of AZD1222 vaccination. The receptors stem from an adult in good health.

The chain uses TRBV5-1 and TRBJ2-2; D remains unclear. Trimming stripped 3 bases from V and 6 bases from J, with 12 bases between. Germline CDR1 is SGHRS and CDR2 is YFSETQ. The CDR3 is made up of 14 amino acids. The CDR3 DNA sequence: TGCGCCAGCAGCTCAGAGAGTAACGCCGGGGAGCTGTTTTTT. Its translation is CASSSESNAGELFF.

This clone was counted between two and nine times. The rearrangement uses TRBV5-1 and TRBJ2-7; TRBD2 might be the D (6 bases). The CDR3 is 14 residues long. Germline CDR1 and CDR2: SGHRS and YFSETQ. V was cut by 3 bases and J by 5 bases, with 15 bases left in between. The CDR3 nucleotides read TGCGCCAGCAGCTGGGATCGCAGGGAGGACGAGCAGTACTTC. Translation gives CASSWDRREDEQYF.

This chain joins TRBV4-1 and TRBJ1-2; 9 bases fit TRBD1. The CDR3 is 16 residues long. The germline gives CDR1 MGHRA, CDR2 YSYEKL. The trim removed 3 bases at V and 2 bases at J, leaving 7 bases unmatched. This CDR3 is CASSHMGGQGNYGYTF. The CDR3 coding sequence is TGCGCCAGCAGCCATATGGGAGGACAGGGGAACTATGGCTACACCTTC.

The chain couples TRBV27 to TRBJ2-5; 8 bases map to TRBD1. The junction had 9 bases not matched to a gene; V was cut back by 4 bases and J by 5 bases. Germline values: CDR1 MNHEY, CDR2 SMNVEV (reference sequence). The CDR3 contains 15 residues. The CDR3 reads CASSSSGQAMETQYF. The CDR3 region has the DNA TGTGCCAGCAGTTCCTCGGGACAGGCTATGGAGACCCAGTACTTC.

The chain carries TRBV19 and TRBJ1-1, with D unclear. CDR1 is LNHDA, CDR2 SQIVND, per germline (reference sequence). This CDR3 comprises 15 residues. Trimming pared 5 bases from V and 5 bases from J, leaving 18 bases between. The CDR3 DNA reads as TGTGCCAGTAGTCCACCATCGGGCCTGGGGACTGAAGCTTTCTTT. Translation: CASSPPSGLGTEAFF.

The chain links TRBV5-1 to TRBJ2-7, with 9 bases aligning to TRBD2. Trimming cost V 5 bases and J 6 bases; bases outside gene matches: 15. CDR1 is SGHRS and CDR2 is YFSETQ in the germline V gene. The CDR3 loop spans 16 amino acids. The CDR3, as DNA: TGCGCCAGCAGACCCCCTTACTCGCGGGAGGGGTCCGAGCAGTACTTC. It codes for CASRPPYSREGSEQYF.

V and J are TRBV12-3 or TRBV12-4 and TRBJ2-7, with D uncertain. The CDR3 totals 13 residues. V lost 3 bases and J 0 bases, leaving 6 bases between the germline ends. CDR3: CASSFSGSYEQYF. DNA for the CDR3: TGTGCCAGCAGTTTCTCTGGCTCCTACGAGCAGTACTTC.

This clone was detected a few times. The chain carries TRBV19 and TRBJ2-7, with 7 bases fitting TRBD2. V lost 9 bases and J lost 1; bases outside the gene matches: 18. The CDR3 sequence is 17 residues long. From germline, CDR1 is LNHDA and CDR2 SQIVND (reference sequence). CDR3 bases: TGTGCCAGCCGATCGGACGGTTGGGCTAGCGGATCCTACGAGCAGTACTTC. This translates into CASRSDGWASGSYEQYF.

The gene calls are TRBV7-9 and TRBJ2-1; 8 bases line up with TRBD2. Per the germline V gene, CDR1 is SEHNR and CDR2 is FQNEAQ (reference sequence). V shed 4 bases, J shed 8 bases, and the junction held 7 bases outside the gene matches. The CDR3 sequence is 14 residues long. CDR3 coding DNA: TGTGCCAGCAGCTGGACTAGCTCTATTGATGAGCAGTTCTTC. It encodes CASSWTSSIDEQFF.

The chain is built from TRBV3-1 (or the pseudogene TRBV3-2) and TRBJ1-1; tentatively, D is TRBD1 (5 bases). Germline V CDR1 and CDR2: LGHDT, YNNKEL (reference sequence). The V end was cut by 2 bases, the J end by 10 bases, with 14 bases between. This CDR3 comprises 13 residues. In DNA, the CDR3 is TGTGCCAGCAGCCAAAGTCAGGGAGGGATAGCTTTCTTT. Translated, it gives CASSQSQGGIAFF.

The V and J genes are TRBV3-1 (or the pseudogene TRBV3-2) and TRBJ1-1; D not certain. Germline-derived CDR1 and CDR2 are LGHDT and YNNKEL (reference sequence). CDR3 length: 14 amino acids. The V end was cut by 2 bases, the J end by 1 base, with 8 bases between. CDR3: CASSQFLTNTEAFF. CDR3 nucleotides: TGTGCCAGCAGCCAATTTCTGACGAACACTGAAGCTTTCTTT.

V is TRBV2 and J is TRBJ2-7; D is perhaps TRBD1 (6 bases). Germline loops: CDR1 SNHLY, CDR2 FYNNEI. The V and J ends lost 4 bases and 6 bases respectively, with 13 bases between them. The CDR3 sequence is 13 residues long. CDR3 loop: CASSARSGAEQYF. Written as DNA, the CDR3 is TGTGCCAGCAGTGCGCGTTCAGGGGCCGAGCAGTACTTC. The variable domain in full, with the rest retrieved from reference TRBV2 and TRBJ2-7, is EPEVTQTPSHQVTQMGQEVILRCVPISNHLYFYWYRQILGQKVEFLVSFYNNEISEKSEIFDDQFSVERPDGSNFTLKIRSTKLEDSAMYFCASSARSGAEQYFGPGTRLTVT.

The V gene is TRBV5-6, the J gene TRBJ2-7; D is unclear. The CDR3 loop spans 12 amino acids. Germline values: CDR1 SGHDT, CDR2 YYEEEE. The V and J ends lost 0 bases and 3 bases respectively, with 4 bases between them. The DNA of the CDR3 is TGTGCCAGCAGCTTGGGTAACTACGAGCAGTACTTC. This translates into CASSLGNYEQYF. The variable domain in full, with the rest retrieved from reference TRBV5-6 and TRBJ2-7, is DAGVTQSPTHLIKTRGQQVTLRCSPKSGHDTVSWYQQALGQGPQFIFQYYEEEERQRGNFPDRFSGHQFPNYSSELNVNALLLGDSALYLCASSLGNYEQYFGPGTRLTVT.

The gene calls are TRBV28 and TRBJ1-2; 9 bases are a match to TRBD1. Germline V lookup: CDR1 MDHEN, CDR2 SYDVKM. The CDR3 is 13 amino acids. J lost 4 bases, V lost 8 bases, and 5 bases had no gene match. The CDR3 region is CASLGQGFYGYTF. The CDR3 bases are TGTGCCAGCCTGGGACAGGGTTTCTATGGCTACACCTTC.

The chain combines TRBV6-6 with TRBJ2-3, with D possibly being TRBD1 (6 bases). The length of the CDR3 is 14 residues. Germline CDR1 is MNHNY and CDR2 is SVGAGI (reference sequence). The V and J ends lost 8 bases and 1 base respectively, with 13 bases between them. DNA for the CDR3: TGTGCCAGCCTCAGGGGAAGCCGCACAGATACGCAGTATTTT. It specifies CASLRGSRTDTQYF.

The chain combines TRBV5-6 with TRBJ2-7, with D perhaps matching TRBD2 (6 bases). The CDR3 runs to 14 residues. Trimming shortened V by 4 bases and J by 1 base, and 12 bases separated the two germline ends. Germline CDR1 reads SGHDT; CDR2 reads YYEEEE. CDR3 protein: CASSALRDSYEQYF. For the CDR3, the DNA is TGTGCCAGCAGCGCACTGCGGGATTCCTACGAGCAGTACTTC.

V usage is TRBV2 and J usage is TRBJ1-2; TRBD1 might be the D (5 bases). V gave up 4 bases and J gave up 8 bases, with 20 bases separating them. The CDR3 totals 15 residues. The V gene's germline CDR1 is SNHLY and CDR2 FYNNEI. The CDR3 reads CASSVSRGQRSGYTF. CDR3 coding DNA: TGTGCCAGCAGTGTTTCGAGGGGCCAACGAAGCGGCTACACCTTC.

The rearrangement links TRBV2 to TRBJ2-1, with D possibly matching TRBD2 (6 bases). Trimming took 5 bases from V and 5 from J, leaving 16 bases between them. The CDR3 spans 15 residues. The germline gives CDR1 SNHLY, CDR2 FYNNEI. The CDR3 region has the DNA TGTGCCAGCAGTCCCTTGGCGGGGTTTGACAATGAGCAGTTCTTC. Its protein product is CASSPLAGFDNEQFF.

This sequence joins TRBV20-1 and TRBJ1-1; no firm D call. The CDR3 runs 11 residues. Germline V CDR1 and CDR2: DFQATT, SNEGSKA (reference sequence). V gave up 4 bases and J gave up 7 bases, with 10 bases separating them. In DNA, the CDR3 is TGCAGTGCTACGAAGGGAGGTGAAGCTTTCTTT. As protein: CSATKGGEAFF.

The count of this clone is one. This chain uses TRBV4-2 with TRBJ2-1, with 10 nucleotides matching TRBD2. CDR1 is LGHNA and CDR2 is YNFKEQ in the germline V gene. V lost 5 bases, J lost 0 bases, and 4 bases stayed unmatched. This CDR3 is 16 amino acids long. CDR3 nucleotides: TGTGCCAGCAGCTTCAGACTAGCGGGCTCCTACAATGAGCAGTTCTTC. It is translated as CASSFRLAGSYNEQFF.